Listed here is a single T cell receptor beta chain. The CDR3 spans 16 residues. Germline-derived CDR1 and CDR2 are SGHRS and YFSETQ. The ends lost 5 bases at V and 1 base at J; junction bases unmatched: 11. TCRdb re-analysed the RT-PCR reads in MiXCR, keeping a single row per CDR3 protein. The table has about 530,000 distinct CDR3 sequences, over 10% seen once. This entry comes from a study of response to subunit inactivated influenza vaccine. V gene TRBV5-1 combines with J gene TRBJ2-7; 8 bases match TRBD2. Specimen: PBMCs from blood, collected roughly 45 days after vaccination. The receptor was derived from a middle-aged man who received an inactivated influenza vaccine. The CDR3 sequence is CASSFSAGGASYEQYF. In nucleotides, the CDR3 is TGCGCCAGCAGTTTTTCTGCGGGGGGCGCATCCTACGAGCAGTACTTC.